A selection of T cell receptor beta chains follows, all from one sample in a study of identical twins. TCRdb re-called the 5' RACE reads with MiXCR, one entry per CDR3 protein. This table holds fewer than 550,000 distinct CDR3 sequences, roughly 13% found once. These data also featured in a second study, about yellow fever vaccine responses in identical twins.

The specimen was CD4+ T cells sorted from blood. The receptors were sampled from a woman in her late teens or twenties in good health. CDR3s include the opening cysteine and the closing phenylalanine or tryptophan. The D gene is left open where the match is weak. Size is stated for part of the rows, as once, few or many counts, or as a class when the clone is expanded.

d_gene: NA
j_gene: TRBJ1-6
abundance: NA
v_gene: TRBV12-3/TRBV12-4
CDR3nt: TGTGCCAGCAGTTTAGAAACACGATCACCCCTCCACTTT
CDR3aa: CASSLETRSPLHF

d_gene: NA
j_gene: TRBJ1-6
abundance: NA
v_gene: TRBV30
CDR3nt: TGTGCCTGGAGTGAGGGGGGAAATTCACCCCTCCACTTT
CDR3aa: CAWSEGGNSPLHF

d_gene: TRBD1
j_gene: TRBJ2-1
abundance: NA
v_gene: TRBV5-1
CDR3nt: TGCGCCAGCGGCACATACAGGGGGGACAATGAGCAGTTCTTC
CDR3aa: CASGTYRGDNEQFF

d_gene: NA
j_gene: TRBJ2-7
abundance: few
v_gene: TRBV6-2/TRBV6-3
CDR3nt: TGTGCCAGCAGCACCATTACATTAGGGACGGCTAAACCCTACGAGCAGTACTTC
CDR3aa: CASSTITLGTAKPYEQYF

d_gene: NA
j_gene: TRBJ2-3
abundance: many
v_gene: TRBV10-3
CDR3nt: TGTGCCATCAGTGAGTCGATAGCAGATACGCAGTATTTT
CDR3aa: CAISESIADTQYF

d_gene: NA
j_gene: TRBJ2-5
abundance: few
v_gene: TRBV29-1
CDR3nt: TGCAGCGTCGCTTTTATCCAAGAGACCCAGTACTTC
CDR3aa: CSVAFIQETQYF

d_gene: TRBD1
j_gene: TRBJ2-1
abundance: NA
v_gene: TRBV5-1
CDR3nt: TGCGCCAGCAGCTTGGTTGGGACAGGGATGAACAATGAGCAGTTCTTC
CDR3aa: CASSLVGTGMNNEQFF

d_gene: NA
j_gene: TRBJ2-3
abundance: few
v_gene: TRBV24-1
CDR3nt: TGTGCCACCTCAGCCTCCTCAGGGTCAGATACGCAGTATTTT
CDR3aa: CATSASSGSDTQYF

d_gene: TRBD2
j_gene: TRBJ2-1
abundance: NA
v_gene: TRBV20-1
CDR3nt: TGCAGTGCTAGGGGTTCGGGAGGGATAGTGGGTGAGCAGTTCTTC
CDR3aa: CSARGSGGIVGEQFF

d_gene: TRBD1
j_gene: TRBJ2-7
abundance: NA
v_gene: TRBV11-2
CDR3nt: TGTGCCAGCAGCTCCATCCGGGACAGGGCCCACGAGCAGTACTTC
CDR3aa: CASSSIRDRAHEQYF